These 28 T cell receptor beta chains were sequenced from one sample in a study of blood T cell repertoires in COVID-19. TCRdb's table, derived via immunoSEQ multiplex PCR, lists solely in-frame clones and lacks some. The data show about 200,000 clones, approximately 80% seen once. The sequencing sample was made of peripheral blood. All receptors come from a man between 60 and 75 years old with acute or convalescent COVID-19.

The chain combines TRBV30 with TRBJ1-1, with a weak D call TRBD1 (6 bases). CDR3 length: 12 residues. Germline V gene data show CDR1 as GTSNPN and CDR2 as SVGIG (reference sequence). Trimming pared 4 bases from V and 3 bases from J, leaving 9 bases between. This CDR3 is CAWTGVYTEAFF. DNA of the CDR3: TGTGCCTGGACAGGGGTCTACACTGAAGCTTTCTTT. Together with reference TRBV30 and TRBJ1-1, the CDR3 gives the full variable domain: SQTIHQWPATLVQPVGSPLSLECTVEGTSNPNLYWYRQAAGRGLQLLFYSVGIGQISSEVPQNLSASRPQDRQFILSSKKLLLSDSGFYLCAWTGVYTEAFFGQGTRLTVV.

This chain links TRBV2 with TRBJ1-5; 9 bases match TRBD1. V shed 6 bases and J 6 bases; nucleotides not matched to a gene: 15. CDR1 and CDR2 from the germline V gene are SNHLY and FYNNEI. This CDR3 comprises 17 residues. The CDR3 reads CASSAGTGGAQFQPQHF. Here the CDR3 DNA reads TGTGCCAGCAGCGCAGGCACAGGGGGCGCGCAGTTTCAGCCCCAGCATTTT.

The V call is TRBV4-3, the J call TRBJ2-1, with 10 bases lining up with TRBD1. The germline V gene has CDR1 LGHNA and CDR2 YSLEER. V trimming: 5 bases; J trimming: 4 bases; junction bases outside the gene matches: 2. CDR3 length: 14 residues. CDR3: CASSRTGGYNEQFF. CDR3 DNA: TGCGCCAGCAGCAGGACAGGGGGATACAATGAGCAGTTCTTC.

The chain combines TRBV4-1 with TRBJ2-3, with D possibly being TRBD2 (5 bases). The CDR3 is 13 amino acids. Germline CDR1 and CDR2: MGHRA and YSYEKL. Trimming took 1 base from V and 6 from J, leaving 8 bases between them. The CDR3 nucleotides are TGCGCCAGCAGCCAAGGGTTAGCGGATACGCAGTATTTT. This codes for CASSQGLADTQYF.

V and J are TRBV19 and TRBJ1-1, with TRBD1 identical over 12 bases. This CDR3 is built from 17 residues. Germline V gives CDR1 LNHDA, CDR2 SQIVND (reference sequence). J lost 4 bases, V lost 6 bases, and 12 bases had no gene match. In nucleotides, the CDR3 is TGTGCCAGTAGCAATACCTTGGGACAGGGGGCGGGCACTGAAGCTTTCTTT. It encodes CASSNTLGQGAGTEAFF.

The rearrangement links TRBV30 to TRBJ1-2; the D gene is possibly TRBD1 (5 bases). Germline CDR1 reads GTSNPN; CDR2 reads SVGIG (reference sequence). V was clipped by 7 bases and J by 6 bases, with 12 bases between them. This CDR3 has 11 residues. CDR3 bases: TGTGCCTCACACCCAGGGAATGGCTACACCTTC. This sequence encodes CASHPGNGYTF.

The chain uses TRBV6-1 and TRBJ1-2; D is perhaps TRBD1 (6 bases). From germline, CDR1 is MNHNS and CDR2 SASEGT. V lost 2 bases and J lost 6, with 13 bases in between. The CDR3 runs 14 residues. DNA of the CDR3: TGTGCCAGCAGTGAACGCAGGGGATCGAATGGCTACACCTTC. Its translation is CASSERRGSNGYTF.

The chain carries TRBV9 and TRBJ1-6, with 9 bases that match TRBD1. This CDR3 is built from 15 residues. Germline V CDR1 and CDR2: SGDLS, YYNGEE. J gave up 7 bases and V 3 bases, and 5 bases lay outside the gene matches. In DNA form, the CDR3 reads TGTGCCAGCAGCGGATGGACAGGGGCAAATTCACCCCTCCACTTT. Translation gives CASSGWTGANSPLHF.

The V gene is TRBV4-1, the J gene TRBJ1-5, with D hard to call. Trimming left V 0 bases short and J 0 bases short, with 15 bases between. The CDR3 has 18 amino acids. Germline lookup yields CDR1 MGHRA and CDR2 YSYEKL. The DNA for the CDR3 is TGCGCCAGCAGCCAAGAGATGCGGAATTCATATAGCAATCAGCCCCAGCATTTT. This gives the protein CASSQEMRNSYSNQPQHF.

This chain uses TRBV25-1 with TRBJ2-1, with no clear D. Trimming shortened V by 2 bases and J by 10 bases, and 15 bases separated the two germline ends. CDR1 is MGHDK and CDR2 is SYGVNS in the germline V gene. This CDR3 contains 14 residues. CDR3 sequence (DNA): TGTGCCAGCAGTGAAGCCGCGGCTATGCGGGAGCAGTTCTTC. Amino acids: CASSEAAAMREQFF.

The chain uses TRBV27 and TRBJ1-1; D is unresolved. Germline values: CDR1 MNHEY, CDR2 SMNVEV (reference sequence). V lost 10 bases, J lost 4 bases, and 19 bases lay in between. This CDR3 comprises 14 residues. The CDR3: CATAVSREGTEAFF. The DNA for the CDR3 is TGTGCCACCGCCGTTTCACGGGAGGGCACTGAAGCTTTCTTT.

The chain joins TRBV5-1 to TRBJ1-6; the match to TRBD1 covers 11 bases. The CDR3 spans 14 residues. V trimming: 4 bases; J trimming: 9 bases; junction bases outside the gene matches: 3. Germline loops: CDR1 SGHRS, CDR2 YFSETQ. CDR3 residues: CASSTGQGGSPLHF. The CDR3 DNA sequence: TGCGCCAGCAGCACGGGACAGGGGGGTTCACCCCTCCACTTT.

J is TRBJ2-2 and V is TRBV5-1; 9 bases align to TRBD2. Germline CDR1 is SGHRS and CDR2 is YFSETQ. The CDR3 is made up of 16 amino acids. The ends lost 2 bases at V and 4 bases at J; junction bases unmatched: 6. CDR3 sequence: CASSFNLAGRTGELFF. CDR3 bases: TGCGCCAGCAGCTTTAACCTAGCGGGACGCACCGGGGAGCTGTTTTTT. Based on the CDR3 plus reference TRBV5-1 and TRBJ2-2, the full variable domain is KAGVTQTPRYLIKTRGQQVTLSCSPISGHRSVSWYQQTPGQGLQFLFEYFSETQRNKGNFPGRFSGRQFSNSRSEMNVSTLELGDSALYLCASSFNLAGRTGELFFGEGSRLTVL.

Only a few counts were recorded for this clone. The rearrangement joins TRBV24-1 to TRBJ1-1, with 8 bases that match TRBD1. Germline values: CDR1 KGHDR, CDR2 SFDVKD. This CDR3 contains 14 residues. V gave up 7 bases and J gave up 0 bases; unmatched junction bases: 3. The CDR3 DNA is TGTGCCACCAGAGGACAGGGAATGAACACTGAAGCTTTCTTT. As protein: CATRGQGMNTEAFF.

J is TRBJ1-4 and V is TRBV18; no clear D. The CDR3 is made up of 13 amino acids. Trimming removed 2 bases from V and 8 bases from J, with 9 bases in between. The V gene's germline CDR1 is KGHSH and CDR2 LQKENI. CDR3 sequence reads: CASSPGVWEKLFF. The CDR3 region has the DNA TGTGCCAGCTCACCAGGAGTCTGGGAAAAACTGTTTTTT.

This chain joins TRBV19 and TRBJ1-2, with 8 bases matching TRBD1. Germline values: CDR1 LNHDA, CDR2 SQIVND (reference sequence). This CDR3 contains 17 residues. J lost 7 bases, V lost 0 bases, and 13 bases had no gene match. The CDR3 nucleotides are TGTGCCAGTAGTATAGATGTGTCGCAGGGGGCCCTTGGTGGCTACACCTTC. Protein sequence: CASSIDVSQGALGGYTF.

The chain uses TRBV21-1 and TRBJ2-3; the listed D gene, TRBD2, was not tested against the DNA. TRBV21-1 is recorded as a pseudogene. CDR3 length: 16 residues. The CDR3 DNA follows: TGTGCCAGCAGCAAAGGGACTCCGACTAGCACAGATACGCAGTATTTT. This translates into CASSKGTPTSTDTQYF.

J is TRBJ1-2 and V is TRBV5-1; the D gene is possibly TRBD1 (6 bases). The CDR3 extends over 15 amino acids. Germline CDR1 and CDR2: SGHRS and YFSETQ. Deletions cut 3 bases from V and 6 bases from J, with 18 bases between. CDR3 residues: CASSSINTGNDGYTF. CDR3 in DNA: TGCGCCAGCAGCTCGATCAATACAGGGAACGATGGCTACACCTTC.

The table lists this clone with a few counts. The chain is built from TRBV5-1 and TRBJ2-5; no definite D call. The CDR3 loop spans 14 amino acids. The germline CDR1 and CDR2 sequences are SGHRS and YFSETQ. Trimming removed 0 bases at V and 0 bases at J, with 6 bases between. CDR3 in amino acids: CASSLVPDQETQYF. The CDR3 coding sequence is TGCGCCAGCAGCTTGGTTCCCGACCAAGAGACCCAGTACTTC.

This rearrangement joins TRBV2 to TRBJ2-4; the D gene is possibly TRBD2 (6 bases). Trimming shortened V by 6 bases and J by 3 bases, and 9 bases separated the two germline ends. The CDR3 totals 13 residues. The germline V gene encodes CDR1 SNHLY and CDR2 FYNNEI. CDR3 amino acids: CASRGGVKNIQYF. CDR3 bases: TGTGCCAGCAGGGGCGGGGTCAAAAACATTCAGTACTTC. Together with reference TRBV2 and TRBJ2-4, the CDR3 gives the full variable domain: EPEVTQTPSHQVTQMGQEVILRCVPISNHLYFYWYRQILGQKVEFLVSFYNNEISEKSEIFDDQFSVERPDGSNFTLKIRSTKLEDSAMYFCASRGGVKNIQYFGAGTRLSVL.

J is TRBJ2-2 and V is TRBV7-9, with D maybe TRBD1 (6 bases). The V end lost 1 base, the J end lost 8 bases, and 23 bases lay between the germline ends. There are 18 residues in the CDR3. From germline, CDR1 is SEHNR and CDR2 FQNEAQ (reference sequence). The CDR3 region is CASSLGSLRDTAGGELFF. The CDR3 coding sequence is TGTGCCAGCAGCTTAGGGAGTCTCCGGGACACCGCTGGAGGGGAGCTGTTTTTT.

The gene calls are TRBV15 and TRBJ1-3; 8 bases line up with TRBD1. The CDR3 runs to 17 residues. J lost 1 base, V lost 3 bases, and 8 bases had no gene match. Germline V CDR1 and CDR2: LNHNV, YYDKDF (reference sequence). Written as DNA, the CDR3 is TGTGCCACCAGCAGGACAGGGGAAATTAATTCTGGAAACACCATATATTTT. Amino acid sequence: CATSRTGEINSGNTIYF.

The chain employs TRBV3-1 (or the pseudogene TRBV3-2) and TRBJ1-6; 7 bases are a match to TRBD1. This CDR3 has 15 residues. Germline V gives CDR1 LGHDT, CDR2 YNNKEL (reference sequence). J gave up 10 bases and V 7 bases, and 13 bases lay outside the gene matches. The CDR3 sequence: CASNTIGTEGSPLHF. CDR3 coding DNA: TGTGCCAGCAACACAATTGGGACAGAGGGATCACCCCTCCACTTT.

V and J are TRBV6-5 and TRBJ1-5; no clear D. The CDR3 consists of 15 residues. Germline CDR1 and CDR2: MNHEY and SVGAGI. Deletions cut 0 bases from V and 2 bases from J, with 8 bases between. CDR3 sequence (DNA): TGTGCCAGCAGTTACTCGTTGGGAGGCAATCAGCCCCAGCATTTT. This codes for CASSYSLGGNQPQHF.

The gene calls are TRBV3-1 (or the pseudogene TRBV3-2) and TRBJ2-1; 8 nucleotides align to TRBD1. In germline, CDR1 is LGHDT, CDR2 YNNKEL (reference sequence). The CDR3 covers 18 residues. After removal of 6 bases from V and 0 bases from J, the junction contained 13 bases not matched to a gene. CDR3 DNA sequence: TGTGCCAGCAGTCCAACAGGGGGTACTACAAGCTCCTACAATGAGCAGTTCTTC. It translates to CASSPTGGTTSSYNEQFF.

The rearrangement links TRBV28 to TRBJ1-5; D call uncertain. The V end lost 5 bases, the J end lost 3 bases, and 11 bases lay between the germline ends. The CDR3 totals 14 residues. From germline, CDR1 is MDHEN and CDR2 SYDVKM. In DNA form, the CDR3 reads TGTGCCAGCAGTCCGTTGAACTACAATCAGCCCCAGCATTTT. Residues: CASSPLNYNQPQHF.

The chain is built from TRBV4-1 and TRBJ2-1, with D possibly matching TRBD2 (6 bases). V was cut by 1 base and J by 3 bases, with 10 bases left in between. This CDR3 has 15 amino acids. Germline lookup yields CDR1 MGHRA and CDR2 YSYEKL. The CDR3 DNA sequence: TGCGCCAGCAGCCAAGTCCCGGGAGTCTACAATGAGCAGTTCTTC. This translates into CASSQVPGVYNEQFF.

In regard to this clone: The junction departs from the called germline gene at one end, perhaps through a read error. This sequence joins TRBV6-5 and TRBJ1-5; TRBD1 agrees at 7 bases. The CDR3 extends over 15 amino acids. Germline values: CDR1 MNHEY, CDR2 SVGAGI. The CDR3 DNA sequence: TGTGCCAGCAGCTACTACAGGGGAAGCAATCAGCCCCAGCATTTT. This sequence encodes CASSYYRGSNQPQHF.